These T cell receptor beta chains were read from a single sample in a study of cytomegalovirus exposure and HLA in healthy donors. The data were produced by immunoSEQ multiplex PCR, yet TCRdb's version contains in-frame clones alone and is incomplete. The table for this sample gives 190,000 or so clones. Sequencing was carried out using PBMCs. These TCRs come from a boy aged 5-17 years in good health and CMV-seronegative. Both conserved end residues are part of each CDR3. The D gene is left open where the match is weak.

j_call v_call d_call cdr3_aa cdr3_nt
TRBJ1-3 TRBV11-2 . CASSSVRGSAGNTIYF TGTGCCAGCAGCTCAGTCCGGGGGAGCGCTGGAAACACCATATATTTT
TRBJ1-1 TRBV9 . CASSVVQGGGTEAFF TGTGCCAGCAGCGTAGTGCAGGGCGGGGGCACTGAAGCTTTCTTT
TRBJ2-5 TRBV27 . CASSSGLAPRETQYF TGTGCCAGCAGTTCGGGACTGGCACCTCGGGAGACCCAGTACTTC
TRBJ2-3 TRBV14 TRBD2 CASSPGWAGARQDTQYF TGTGCCAGCAGCCCAGGCTGGGCGGGAGCCAGACAAGATACGCAGTATTTT
TRBJ1-1 TRBV4-1 . CASSQEWQGGNEAFF TGCGCCAGCAGCCAAGAGTGGCAGGGAGGCAATGAAGCTTTCTTT
TRBJ1-6 TRBV6-5 TRBD1 CASSYRQGNSPLHF TGTGCCAGCAGTTACCGACAGGGCAATTCACCCCTCCACTTT
TRBJ1-5 TRBV11-2 . CASSTDRFRPQHF TGTGCCAGCAGCACCGACAGGTTCCGGCCCCAGCATTTT
TRBJ2-3 TRBV6-1 TRBD2 CASRWGGSGDTQYF TGTGCCAGCAGATGGGGGGGATCCGGAGATACGCAGTATTTT
TRBJ2-7 TRBV4-2 . CASSQDRGGAIFYEQYF TGTGCCAGCAGCCAAGATCGTGGGGGGGCCATCTTCTACGAGCAGTACTTC
TRBJ2-7 TRBV29-1 . CSVVNRDPSYEQYF TGCAGCGTTGTTAACAGGGATCCGTCCTACGAGCAGTACTTC
TRBJ2-5 TRBV4-1 TRBD2 CASSQDLAGFLGGVETQYF TGCGCCAGCAGCCAAGACCTAGCGGGATTTCTGGGGGGTGTGGAGACCCAGTACTTC
TRBJ2-1 TRBV7-3 . CASSSTLGEGEQFF TGTGCCAGCAGCTCGACTCTTGGTGAGGGTGAGCAGTTCTTC
TRBJ1-4 TRBV14 . CASSHSREKLFF TGTGCCAGCAGCCATTCCCGTGAAAAACTGTTTTTT
TRBJ2-4 TRBV19 . CASLFREKNIQYF TGTGCCAGCCTATTTAGAGAGAAAAACATTCAGTACTTC
TRBJ2-3 TRBV9 . CASSVGGRTRLIDTQYF TGTGCCAGCAGCGTAGGGGGGCGGACTAGGTTGATAGATACGCAGTATTTT
TRBJ2-2 TRBV11-3 . CASAVGRETGELFF TGTGCCAGCGCCGTGGGACGGGAGACCGGGGAGCTGTTTTTT
TRBJ1-2 TRBV4-1 TRBD1 CASSHALRDRDNGYTF TGCGCCAGCAGCCATGCCCTCCGGGACAGGGATAATGGCTACACCTTC
TRBJ2-7 TRBV27 TRBD2 CASSHHVLSGADSYEQYF TGTGCCAGCAGCCACCACGTCTTAAGCGGGGCTGACTCCTACGAGCAGTACTTC
TRBJ1-6 TRBV5-4 TRBD1 CASSSSTGASLYSPLHF TGTGCCAGCAGCTCCTCGACAGGGGCGAGTCTTTACTCACCCCTCCACTTT
TRBJ1-5 TRBV19 . CASRPSGTSNQPQHF TGTGCCAGTAGACCCTCCGGGACAAGCAATCAGCCCCAGCATTTT
TRBJ2-7 TRBV2 TRBD1 CASNRGLVYEQYF TGTGCCAGCAACAGGGGCTTAGTCTACGAGCAGTACTTC
TRBJ1-2 TRBV7-2 TRBD1 CASNRQGNGYTF TGTGCCAGCAACCGACAGGGCAATGGCTACACCTTC
TRBJ2-7 TRBV18 TRBD1 CASSEGQYEQYF TGTGCCAGCTCAGAGGGACAGTACGAGCAGTACTTC
TRBJ2-1 TRBV13 TRBD2 CASSSRGGTYNEQFF TGTGCCAGCAGCTCCCGGGGGGGGACCTACAATGAGCAGTTCTTC
TRBJ2-1 TRBV15 . CATSREGVREQFF TGTGCCACCAGCAGAGAAGGAGTTCGAGAGCAGTTCTTC
TRBJ1-2 TRBV7-9 . CASSPPGEGVYGYTF TGTGCCAGCAGCCCCCCAGGGGAGGGGGTCTATGGCTACACCTTC